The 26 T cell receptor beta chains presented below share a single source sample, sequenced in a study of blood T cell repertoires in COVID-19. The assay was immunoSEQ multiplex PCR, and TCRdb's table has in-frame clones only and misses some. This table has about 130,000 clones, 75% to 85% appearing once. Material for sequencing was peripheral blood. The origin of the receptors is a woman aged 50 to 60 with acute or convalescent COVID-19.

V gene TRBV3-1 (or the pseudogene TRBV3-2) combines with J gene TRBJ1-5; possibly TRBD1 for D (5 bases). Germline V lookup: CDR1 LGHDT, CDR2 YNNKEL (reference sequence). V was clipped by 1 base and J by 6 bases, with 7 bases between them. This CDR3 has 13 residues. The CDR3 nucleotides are TGTGCCAGCAGCCAAGGGGGGGGTCAGCCCCAGCATTTT. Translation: CASSQGGGQPQHF.

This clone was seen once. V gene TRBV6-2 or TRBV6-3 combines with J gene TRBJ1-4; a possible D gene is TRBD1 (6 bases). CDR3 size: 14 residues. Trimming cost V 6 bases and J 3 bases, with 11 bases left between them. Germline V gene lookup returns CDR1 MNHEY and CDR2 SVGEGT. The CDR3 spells CASSMGQSNEKLFF. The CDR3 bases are TGTGCCAGCAGCATGGGACAATCTAATGAAAAACTGTTTTTT.

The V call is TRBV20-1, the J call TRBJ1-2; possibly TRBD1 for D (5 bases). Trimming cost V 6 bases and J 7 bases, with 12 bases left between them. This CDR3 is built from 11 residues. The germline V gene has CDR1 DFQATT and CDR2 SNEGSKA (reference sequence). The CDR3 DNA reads TGCAGTGCCACAGGAGTTGGTGGCTACACCTTC. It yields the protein CSATGVGGYTF.

The CDR3 loop reads CASSQAPPTGYWNEQFF. CDR3 coding DNA: TGTGCCAGCAGCCAAGCCCCCCCGACAGGGTATTGGAATGAGCAGTTCTTC. V and J are TRBV4-2 and TRBJ2-1, with 7 bases that match TRBD1. CDR3 length equals 17 residues. V dropped 1 base and J dropped 7; count of bases not matched to a gene: 13. Germline V gene data show CDR1 as LGHNA and CDR2 as YNFKEQ.

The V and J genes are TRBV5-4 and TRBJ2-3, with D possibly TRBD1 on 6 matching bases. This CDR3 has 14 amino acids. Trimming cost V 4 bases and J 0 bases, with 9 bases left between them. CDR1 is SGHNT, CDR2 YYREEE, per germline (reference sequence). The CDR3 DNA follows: TGTGCCAGCAGCAAACAGGGAAGCACAGATACGCAGTATTTT. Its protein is CASSKQGSTDTQYF.

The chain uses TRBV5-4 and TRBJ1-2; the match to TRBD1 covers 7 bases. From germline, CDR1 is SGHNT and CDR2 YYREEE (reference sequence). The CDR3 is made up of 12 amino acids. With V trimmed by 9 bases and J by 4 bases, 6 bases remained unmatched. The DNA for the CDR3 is TGTGCCATCGAGGACAGGATCTATGGCTACACCTTC. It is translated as CAIEDRIYGYTF.

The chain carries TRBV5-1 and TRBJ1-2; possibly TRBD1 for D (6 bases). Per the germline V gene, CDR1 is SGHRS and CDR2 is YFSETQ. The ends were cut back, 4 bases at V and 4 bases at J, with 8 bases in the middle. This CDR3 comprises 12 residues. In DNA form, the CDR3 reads TGCGCCAGCAGCGAGGACAGCTATGGCTACACCTTC. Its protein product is CASSEDSYGYTF.

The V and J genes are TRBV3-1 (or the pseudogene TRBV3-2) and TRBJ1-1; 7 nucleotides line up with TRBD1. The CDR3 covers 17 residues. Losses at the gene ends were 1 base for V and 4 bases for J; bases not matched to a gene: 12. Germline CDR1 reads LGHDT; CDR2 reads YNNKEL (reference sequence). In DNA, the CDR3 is TGTGCCAGCAGCCAAGTACGGACACTTTCAGGGGGCACTGAAGCTTTCTTT. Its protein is CASSQVRTLSGGTEAFF.

The CDR3 DNA sequence: TGTGCCATCAGCCTAGGGGAGGGCACTGAAGCTTTCTTT. This encodes CAISLGEGTEAFF. The rearrangement joins TRBV10-3 to TRBJ1-1, with D possibly being TRBD1 (5 bases). V shed 6 bases and J shed 4 bases, with 12 bases lying between them. The germline CDR1 and CDR2 sequences are ENHRY and SYGVKD. This CDR3 is built from 13 residues.

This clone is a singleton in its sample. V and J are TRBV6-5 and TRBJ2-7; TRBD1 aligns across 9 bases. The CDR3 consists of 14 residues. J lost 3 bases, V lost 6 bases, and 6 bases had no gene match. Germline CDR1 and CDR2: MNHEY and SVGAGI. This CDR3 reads CASSQRQGGYEQYF. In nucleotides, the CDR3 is TGTGCCAGCAGCCAAAGACAGGGGGGCTACGAGCAGTACTTC.

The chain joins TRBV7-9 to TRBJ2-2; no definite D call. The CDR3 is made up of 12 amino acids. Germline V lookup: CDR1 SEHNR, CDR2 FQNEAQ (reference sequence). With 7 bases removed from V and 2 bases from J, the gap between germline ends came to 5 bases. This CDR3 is CASTLNTGELFF. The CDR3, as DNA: TGTGCCAGCACCCTTAACACCGGGGAGCTGTTTTTT.

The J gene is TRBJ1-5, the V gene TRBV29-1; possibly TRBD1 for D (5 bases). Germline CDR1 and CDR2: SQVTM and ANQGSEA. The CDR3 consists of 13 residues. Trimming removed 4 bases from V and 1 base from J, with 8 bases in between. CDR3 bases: TGCAGCGTTGGGGGGGACAGCAATCAGCCCCAGCATTTT. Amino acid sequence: CSVGGDSNQPQHF.

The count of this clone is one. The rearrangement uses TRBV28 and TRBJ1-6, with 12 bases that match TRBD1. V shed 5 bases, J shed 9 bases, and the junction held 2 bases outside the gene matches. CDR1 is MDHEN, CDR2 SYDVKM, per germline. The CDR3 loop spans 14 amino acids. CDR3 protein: CASSRDRGPSPLHF. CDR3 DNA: TGTGCCAGCAGTCGGGACAGGGGGCCTTCACCCCTCCACTTT.

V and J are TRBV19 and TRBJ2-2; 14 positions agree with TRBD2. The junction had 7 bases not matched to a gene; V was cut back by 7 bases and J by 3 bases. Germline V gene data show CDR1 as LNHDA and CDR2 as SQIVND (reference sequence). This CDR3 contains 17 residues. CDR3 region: CASKARGLAGDTGELFF. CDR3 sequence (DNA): TGTGCCAGTAAAGCAAGGGGACTAGCGGGAGACACCGGGGAGCTGTTTTTT.

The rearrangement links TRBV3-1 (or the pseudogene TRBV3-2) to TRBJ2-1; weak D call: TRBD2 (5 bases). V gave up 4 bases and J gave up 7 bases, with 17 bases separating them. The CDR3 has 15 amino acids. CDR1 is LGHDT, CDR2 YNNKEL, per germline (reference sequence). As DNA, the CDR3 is TGTGCCAGCAGCCCAGGAGAGGGAGTGGTGAATGAGCAGTTCTTC. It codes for CASSPGEGVVNEQFF.

The CDR3 sequence is CASSQYVIWTSNYGYTF. The CDR3 bases are TGTGCCAGCAGCCAATATGTAATTTGGACATCTAACTATGGCTACACCTTC. The chain has TRBV3-1 (or the pseudogene TRBV3-2) and TRBJ1-2; weak D call: TRBD1 (5 bases). Germline lookup yields CDR1 LGHDT and CDR2 YNNKEL (reference sequence). Trimming shortened V by 2 bases and J by 0 bases, and 16 bases separated the two germline ends. The CDR3 totals 17 residues.

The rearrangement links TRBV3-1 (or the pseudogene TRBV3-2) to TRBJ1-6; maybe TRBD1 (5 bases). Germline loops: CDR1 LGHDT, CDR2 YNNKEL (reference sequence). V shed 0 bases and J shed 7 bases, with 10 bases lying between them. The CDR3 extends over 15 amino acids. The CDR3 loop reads CASSQENHRNSPLHF. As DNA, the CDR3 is TGTGCCAGCAGCCAAGAGAATCACAGGAATTCACCCCTCCACTTT.

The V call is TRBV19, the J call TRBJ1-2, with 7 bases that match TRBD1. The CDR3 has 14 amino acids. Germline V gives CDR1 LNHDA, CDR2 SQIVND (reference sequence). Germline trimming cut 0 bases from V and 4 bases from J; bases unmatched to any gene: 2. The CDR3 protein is CASSIDDRAYGYTF. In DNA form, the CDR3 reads TGTGCCAGTAGTATAGACGACAGGGCCTATGGCTACACCTTC.

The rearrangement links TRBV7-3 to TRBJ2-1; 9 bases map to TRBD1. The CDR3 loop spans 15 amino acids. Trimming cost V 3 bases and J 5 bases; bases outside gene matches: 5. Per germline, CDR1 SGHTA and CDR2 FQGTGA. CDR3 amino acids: CASSLDRGAHNEQFF. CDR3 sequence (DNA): TGTGCCAGCAGCTTGGACAGGGGTGCCCACAATGAGCAGTTCTTC.

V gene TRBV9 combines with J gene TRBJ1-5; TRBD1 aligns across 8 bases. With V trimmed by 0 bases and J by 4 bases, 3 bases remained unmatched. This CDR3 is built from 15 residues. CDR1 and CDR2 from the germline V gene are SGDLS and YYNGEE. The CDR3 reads CASSVGQGPNQPQHF. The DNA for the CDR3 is TGTGCCAGCAGCGTAGGACAGGGGCCGAATCAGCCCCAGCATTTT. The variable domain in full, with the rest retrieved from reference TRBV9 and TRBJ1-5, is DSGVTQTPKHLITATGQRVTLRCSPRSGDLSVYWYQQSLDQGLQFLIQYYNGEERAKGNILERFSAQQFPDLHSELNLSSLELGDSALYFCASSVGQGPNQPQHFGDGTRLSIL.

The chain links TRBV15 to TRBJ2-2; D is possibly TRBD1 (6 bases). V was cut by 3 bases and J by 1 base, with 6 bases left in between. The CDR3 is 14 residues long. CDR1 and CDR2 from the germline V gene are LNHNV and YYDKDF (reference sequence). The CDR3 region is CATSRGQNTGELFF. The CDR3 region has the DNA TGTGCCACCAGCAGGGGACAGAACACCGGGGAGCTGTTTTTT.

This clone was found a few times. DNA for the CDR3: TGTGCCAGCATGGAGACGAACACCGGGGAGCTGTTTTTT. Encoded protein: CASMETNTGELFF. The V call is TRBV28, the J call TRBJ2-2; D remains ambiguous. V lost 7 bases, J lost 0 bases, and 6 bases lay in between. Germline lookup yields CDR1 MDHEN and CDR2 SYDVKM. CDR3 length: 13 amino acids.

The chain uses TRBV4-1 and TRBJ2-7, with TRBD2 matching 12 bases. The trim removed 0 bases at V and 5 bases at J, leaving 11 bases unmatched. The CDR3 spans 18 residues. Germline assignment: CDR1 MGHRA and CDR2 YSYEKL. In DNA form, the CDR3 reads TGCGCCAGCAGCCAAGATCTAGCGGGGGGGCGCATAGTCCACGAGCAGTACTTC. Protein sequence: CASSQDLAGGRIVHEQYF.

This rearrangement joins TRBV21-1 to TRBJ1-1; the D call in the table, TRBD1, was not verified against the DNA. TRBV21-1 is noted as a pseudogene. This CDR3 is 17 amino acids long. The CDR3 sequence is CASRIRTGKPRNPEAFF. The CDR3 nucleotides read TGTGCCAGCAGAATAAGGACAGGGAAACCGCGGAACCCCGAAGCTTTCTTT.

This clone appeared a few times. The CDR3 sequence is CASSSDRNYEQYF. CDR3 coding DNA: TGTGCCAGCAGCTCGGACAGGAACTACGAGCAGTACTTC. This sequence joins TRBV11-2 and TRBJ2-7; 7 nucleotides match TRBD1. J lost 3 bases, V lost 4 bases, and 3 bases had no gene match. The CDR3 is 13 residues long. CDR1 is SGHAT, CDR2 FQNNGV, per germline. The full variable domain, its missing parts supplied by reference TRBV11-2 and TRBJ2-7, is EAGVAQSPRYKIIEKRQSVAFWCNPISGHATLYWYQQILGQGPKLLIQFQNNGVVDDSQLPKDRFSAERLKGVDSTLKIQPAKLEDSAVYLCASSSDRNYEQYFGPGTRLTVT.

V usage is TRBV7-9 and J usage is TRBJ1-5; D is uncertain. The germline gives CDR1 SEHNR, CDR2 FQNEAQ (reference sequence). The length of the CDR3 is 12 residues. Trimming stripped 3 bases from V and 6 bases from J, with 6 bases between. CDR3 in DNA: TGTGCCAGCAGCTTCGGGAGTCAGCCCCAGCATTTT. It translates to CASSFGSQPQHF.